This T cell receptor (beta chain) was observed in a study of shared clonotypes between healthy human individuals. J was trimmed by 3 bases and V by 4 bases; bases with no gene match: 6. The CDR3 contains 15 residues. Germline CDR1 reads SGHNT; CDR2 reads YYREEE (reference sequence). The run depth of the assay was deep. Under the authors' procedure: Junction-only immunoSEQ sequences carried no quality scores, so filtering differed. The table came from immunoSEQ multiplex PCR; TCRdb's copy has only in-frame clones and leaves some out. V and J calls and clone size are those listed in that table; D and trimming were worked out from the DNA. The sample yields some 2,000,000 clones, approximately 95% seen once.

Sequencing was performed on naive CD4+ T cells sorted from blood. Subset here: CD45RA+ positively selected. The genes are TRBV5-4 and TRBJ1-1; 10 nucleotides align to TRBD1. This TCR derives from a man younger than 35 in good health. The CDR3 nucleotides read TGTGCCAGCAGCGGGGGACAGGGGATAGACACTGAAGCTTTCTTT. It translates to CASSGGQGIDTEAFF.